This T cell receptor (beta chain) originates from a study of blood T cell repertoires in COVID-19 (TCRdb year 2020). Regarding the study in general: Samples covering the acute and convalescent phases of COVID-19 were provided by collaborators in the United States, Italy and Spain. The samples were drawn from the first 160 participants of the ongoing ImmuneRACE study and from 950 to 1,500 subjects provided by 6 global collaborators. The dataset comprised deeply sampled blood TCRbeta repertoires from subjects exposed to, actively infected with, or recovered from COVID-19. Where HLA class I and class II types were available, the types were taken from metadata supplied by the sample provider, not from assay-based typing. The prospective study material was composed of cDNA or gDNA derived from T cells, B-cell-depleted T cells, or PBMCs. Sample metadata almost always included a de-identified subject ID, COVID-19 status, age in years and sex. The repertoires were made available in a free public database intended to serve as a resource for research on the immune response to SARS-CoV-2.

For CDR1 and CDR2, the germline V gene lists SGDLS and YYNGEE. The CDR3 has 16 amino acids, counting the end cysteine and phenylalanine. The retained sequence is limited to the CDR3, 48 bases, with the frame set at the first base. Trimming leaves V shorter by 0 bases and J shorter by 4 bases, with the junction holding 3 bases beyond the gene matches. Enrolling through a virtual design, the prospective study's participants ranged in age from roughly 18 to 95 years and lived across about two dozen United States geographic areas. In the prospective study, participants were assigned to cohorts based on the clinical history participants reported in a screening survey and a study questionnaire. For ImmuneRACE Cohort 3, a participant was defined as recovered based on two consecutive negative NP/OP PCR tests, clearance by a healthcare professional, or resolution of symptoms. In the prospective study, mobile phlebotomists collected whole blood, serum and a nasopharyngeal or oropharyngeal swab from each participant. Prospective study participants could optionally give additional blood draws and questionnaires over an approximately two-month period. Before DNA extraction, prospective study blood samples were shipped either frozen or at room temperature.

Here is what the overall study found, with its caveats: How much clinical and demographic metadata was included differed by source and by participant, and the metadata was provided uncurated.

In the case of this clone: Its antigen is still unknown. Per-nucleotide qualities are absent, and no much larger clonotype sits a single base away.

TCRbeta CDR3 regions were amplified from genomic DNA using the immunoSEQ Assay, a bias-controlled multiplex PCR. On the authors' methods: The number of nucleated cells in each sample was estimated by amplification of reference gene primers within the assay. To quantify the absolute abundance of each unique TCRbeta CDR3 rearrangement, sequence reads were collapsed and filtered. For each sample, productive Simpson clonality was calculated as the square root of Simpson's diversity index over productive rearrangements. Sourced from immuneACCESS, this table was stored by TCRdb with only in-frame sequences that have V and J called. A share of the clones is absent; for the studies checked, an unresolved V gene accounts for under half, and the remainder has no known explanation. V, J and clone size derive from that table, while D and trimming were established from the DNA sequence. This sample is represented by hundreds of thousands of clones; just under 90% of them were singletons. 0.95% to 1.5% of the sample belongs to the ten largest clones.

Recombination connected TRBV9 to TRBJ2-3, with 12 bases aligning to TRBD2. The source of this sequence is a man aged 25 to 40 who had recovered from COVID-19. What was sequenced was PBMCs or T cells enriched from blood (not recorded which). The DNA sequence follows: TGTGCCAGCAGCGTAGGGACTAGCGGGATGGCAGATACGCAGTATTTT. Translated, this is CASSVGTSGMADTQYF.